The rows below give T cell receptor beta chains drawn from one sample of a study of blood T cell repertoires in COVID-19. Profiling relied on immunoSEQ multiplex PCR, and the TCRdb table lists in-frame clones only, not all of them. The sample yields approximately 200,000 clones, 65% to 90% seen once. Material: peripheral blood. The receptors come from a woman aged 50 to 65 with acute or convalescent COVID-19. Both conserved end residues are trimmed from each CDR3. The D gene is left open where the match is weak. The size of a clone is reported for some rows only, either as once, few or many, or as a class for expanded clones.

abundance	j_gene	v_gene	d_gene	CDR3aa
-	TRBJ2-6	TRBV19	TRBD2	ASGGLAGSSGANVLT
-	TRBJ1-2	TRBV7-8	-	ASSLDRNGRGYT
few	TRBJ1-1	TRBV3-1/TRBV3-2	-	ASSQDVGREAF
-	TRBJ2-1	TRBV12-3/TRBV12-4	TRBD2	ASSFRSGGSLF
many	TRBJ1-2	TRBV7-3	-	ASSNGGYGYT
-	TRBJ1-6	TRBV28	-	ASSLGQFNSPLH
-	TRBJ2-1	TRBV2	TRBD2	ATGTSGGRYNEQF
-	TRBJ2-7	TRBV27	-	ASSMRSGATYEQY
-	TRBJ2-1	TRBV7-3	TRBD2	ASSPRGEANNEQF
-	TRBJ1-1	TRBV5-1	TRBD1	ASSLRDRGPASAEAF
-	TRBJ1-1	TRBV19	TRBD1	ASSLGQRNTEAF
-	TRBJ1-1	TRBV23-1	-	ASSPRVGRRGQNTEAF
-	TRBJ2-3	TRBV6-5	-	ASRENRGTDTQY
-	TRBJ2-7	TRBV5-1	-	ASSVVPDSALYEQY
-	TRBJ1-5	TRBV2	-	ASNRDNQPQH
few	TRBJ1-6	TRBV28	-	ASSLLQLYNSPLH
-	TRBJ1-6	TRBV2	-	ASLGGAGQNNSPLH
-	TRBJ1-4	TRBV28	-	ASSRGFNEKLF
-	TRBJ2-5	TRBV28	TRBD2	ASTLPGRVRY
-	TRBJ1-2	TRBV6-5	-	ASSYREGMADYT
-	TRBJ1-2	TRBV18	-	ASSPPGRNDGYT
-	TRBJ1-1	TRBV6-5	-	ASARSRDTEAF
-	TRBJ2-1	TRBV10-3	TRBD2	AARAGGGYNEQF
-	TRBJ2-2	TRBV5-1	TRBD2	ASSSASGGANTGELF
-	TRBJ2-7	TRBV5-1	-	ASSLEVSPPYEQY
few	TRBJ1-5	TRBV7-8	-	ASGEQGSQPQH
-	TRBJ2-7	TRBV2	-	ASRGAVTYEQY
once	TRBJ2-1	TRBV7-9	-	ASSLGGIGQF
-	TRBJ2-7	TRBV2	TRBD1	ASSVGTVSFNEQY
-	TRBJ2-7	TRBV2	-	ASRVVHRDLHYEQY
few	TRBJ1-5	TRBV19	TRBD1	ASSPGGQPSNQPQH
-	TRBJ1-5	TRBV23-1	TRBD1	ASSQGGQGVVFQPQH
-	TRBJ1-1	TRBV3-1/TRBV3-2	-	ASSQGRQLMNTEAF
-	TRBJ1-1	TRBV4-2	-	ASSPGGYTEAF
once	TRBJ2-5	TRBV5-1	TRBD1	ASSADTGEQETQY
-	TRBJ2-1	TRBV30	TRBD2	AWRTSGLYNEQF
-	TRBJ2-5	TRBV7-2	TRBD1	ASSLALDRGRIRETQY
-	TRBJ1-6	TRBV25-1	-	ASSAGSYNSPLH